This T cell receptor beta chain stems from a study of PD-L1 blockade in urothelial cancer (dated by TCRdb to about 2017). About the full investigation: About 90% of the roughly 29 patients were identified as males with urothelial cancer of bladder origin, and a prior smoking history was reported by 18 of 29 patients. Patients had an ECOG performance status of 0 or 1 and had received between 0 and 3 prior chemotherapy regimens. Blood samples were analyzed at two time points: 3 weeks after treatment start (second dose) and 6 weeks after treatment start. Blood samples gave median yields of about 150,000 T cells and over 80,000 unique TCRs, along with a median clonality of around 0.08. An exploratory multi-omic analysis was conducted of the somatic, immune and clinical correlates of response to PD-L1 blockade with atezolizumab in urothelial cancer. TCR sequencing covered pretreatment tumor samples and matched, serially collected peripheral blood taken before and after atezolizumab treatment. Progression-free survival longer than 6 months counted as durable clinical benefit, and TCR features were additionally tested against both progression-free and overall survival. In the same patients, pretreatment tumors underwent whole exome sequencing and RNA sequencing in addition to TCR sequencing. Under ten patients reached durable clinical benefit, while roughly 22 patients did not. Pretreatment blood TCR-seq was available for twenty-nine patients, at least one posttreatment blood collection was obtained for around 24 patients, and tumor TCR-seq was available for around 24 patients. Broader findings and caveats from the paper: Because of the small sample size (n ≈ 29) and the many exploratory analyses performed, the results are intended to be regarded as hypothesis-generating. A pretreatment peripheral blood TCR clonality below the median was linked to improved progression-free and overall survival. At 3 weeks after the start of treatment, tumor-associated TCR clones in peripheral blood had expanded more in patients with durable benefit (n ≈ 23, p = 0.022).

A note on this clone: Its target antigen remains unknown. Per-base quality was not reported, and no clone a single base away is much larger than it.

To estimate absolute template abundance from read counts, synthetic TCR analog templates were spiked into each PCR. TCRbeta CDR3 regions were amplified from genomic DNA with bias-controlled V and J gene primers using the immunoSEQ assay. Sequencing of rearranged TCRbeta segments was performed at approximately 20X coverage. Per the authors' processing: Clustering was used to correct sequencing errors, and CDR3s were annotated against IMGT so that V, D and J genes could be assigned. Out-of-frame and stop-codon sequences were excluded, and only productive TCRbeta rearrangements were used in downstream analyses. Clonality was computed as one minus Shannon entropy normalized by the log of the number of unique productive sequences. Fisher's exact test with Benjamini-Hochberg correction, using a cutoff of adjusted p below 0.01, was how clones that differed between time points or between blood and tumor were identified. This is the immuneACCESS table as TCRdb keeps it, with only in-frame sequences that have V and J called. A part of the clones is gone; compared with another copy, unresolved V genes explain less than half, and the rest is unexplained. The V and J calls and clone size come from that table; D and trimming were worked out from the DNA. The sample has roughly 40,000 clones on record, approximately 90% of them singletons. The ten biggest clones cover roughly 25% of the sample.

V is cut by 0 bases and J by 3 bases, and the space between the germline ends is 9 bases. Sequences KGHSH (CDR1) and LQKENI (CDR2) are obtained from the germline V gene. The CDR3 spans 14 residues, from the cysteine through the phenylalanine. CDR3 DNA is the only sequence kept; it has 42 bases, read in frame from the first base. The sample's time point label, decoded: pretreatment peripheral blood. The Qiagen DNeasy Blood extraction kit was used to purify genomic DNA from total PBMCs and from tumor samples. PBMCs were collected pretreatment and during treatment and were isolated and stored as previously described.

This clonotype was obtained from a donor older than 35 with urothelial cancer. This material consisted of PBMCs, taken around atezolizumab (anti-PD-L1) treatment. The chain was built from TRBV18 and TRBJ2-7; TRBD2 could be the D gene, as 6 bases match. The CDR3 amino acid sequence is: CASSPPGLIYEQYF. Read as DNA, the sequence is TGTGCCAGCTCACCACCGGGACTCATCTACGAGCAGTACTTC. Full variable domain (CDR3 extended with the reference TRBV18 and TRBJ2-7 proteins): NAGVMQNPRHLVRRRGQEARLRCSPMKGHSHVYWYRQLPEEGLKFMVYLQKENIIDESGMPKERFSAEFPKEGPSILRIQQVVRGDSAAYFCASSPPGLIYEQYFGPGTRLTVT.